These 12 T cell receptor beta chains were sequenced from one sample in a study of cytomegalovirus exposure and HLA in healthy donors. The PCR employed 60 Vbeta primers together with 13 Jbeta primers. Assay used: immunoSEQ multiplex PCR; TCRdb lists only in-frame clones, some missing. The data show 90,000 to 150,000 clones, approximately 78% seen once. The specimen sequenced was PBMCs. The receptors derive from a man aged 40-50 years in good health and CMV-seronegative.

This clone has only a few counts. This sequence joins TRBV19 and TRBJ1-4, with 8 positions matching TRBD1. The CDR3 has 15 residues. Looked up from germline, CDR1 is LNHDA and CDR2 is SQIVND (reference sequence). Unmatched junction bases numbered 7, after V lost 8 bases and J lost 2 bases. The CDR3 loop reads CASCTGGATNEKLFF. The CDR3 region has the DNA TGTGCCAGTTGCACAGGGGGTGCGACTAATGAAAAACTGTTTTTT.

The rearrangement links TRBV19 to TRBJ1-5, with D tentatively TRBD1 (5 bases). The CDR3 has 15 residues. The V end lost 5 bases, the J end lost 0 bases, and 11 bases lay between the germline ends. Germline V CDR1 and CDR2: LNHDA, SQIVND (reference sequence). The CDR3 DNA reads TGTGCCAGTAGTTGGGGGGACTATAGCAATCAGCCCCAGCATTTT. This gives the protein CASSWGDYSNQPQHF.

This clone was counted only a few times. The chain joins TRBV15 to TRBJ2-2; D not resolved. V shed 0 bases and J shed 6 bases, with 8 bases lying between them. The CDR3 has 14 amino acids. The germline V gene encodes CDR1 LNHNV and CDR2 YYDKDF (reference sequence). The CDR3 sequence is CATSRENLAGELFF. The CDR3 DNA reads TGTGCCACCAGCAGAGAGAATCTAGCCGGGGAGCTGTTTTTT.

The V gene is TRBV6-5, the J gene TRBJ2-7; TRBD1 agrees at 9 bases. CDR3 length: 14 amino acids. After removal of 5 bases from V and 3 bases from J, the junction contained 5 bases not matched to a gene. Germline CDR1 reads MNHEY; CDR2 reads SVGAGI. CDR3: CASSKQGAFYEQYF. The CDR3 DNA sequence: TGTGCCAGCAGTAAACAGGGGGCTTTCTACGAGCAGTACTTC.

The chain is built from TRBV7-6 and TRBJ2-7, with 7 bases that match TRBD1. Unmatched junction bases numbered 7, after V lost 5 bases and J lost 0 bases. CDR1 and CDR2 from the germline V gene are SGHVS and FNYEAQ. There are 15 residues in the CDR3. Here the CDR3 reads CASSPRTGSSYEQYF. Written as DNA, the CDR3 is TGTGCCAGCAGCCCGCGGACAGGTAGCTCCTACGAGCAGTACTTC.

The chain employs TRBV5-6 and TRBJ1-2; D is perhaps TRBD1 (6 bases). The length of the CDR3 is 12 residues. V was shortened by 3 bases and J by 8 bases, with 11 bases between the two germline ends. Germline CDR1 SGHDT, CDR2 YYEEEE. This CDR3 reads CASSYPQGGYTF. The CDR3 region has the DNA TGTGCCAGCAGCTACCCGCAGGGGGGCTACACCTTC. Complete variable domain (other parts from reference TRBV5-6 and TRBJ1-2): DAGVTQSPTHLIKTRGQQVTLRCSPKSGHDTVSWYQQALGQGPQFIFQYYEEEERQRGNFPDRFSGHQFPNYSSELNVNALLLGDSALYLCASSYPQGGYTFGSGTRLTVV.

This clone was counted a few times. The CDR3 sequence: CASSLIGSPYNEQFF. The CDR3 DNA reads as TGTGCCAGCAGCTTAATCGGGAGCCCCTACAATGAGCAGTTCTTC. The chain carries TRBV11-2 and TRBJ2-1; D perhaps matches TRBD2 (6 bases). Germline-derived CDR1 and CDR2 are SGHAT and FQNNGV. Trimming removed 2 bases at V and 2 bases at J, with 10 bases between. The CDR3 spans 15 residues.

The V call is TRBV18, the J call TRBJ1-5; the D gene is possibly TRBD1 (6 bases). The CDR3 is 16 amino acids. Deletions cut 3 bases from V and 3 bases from J, with 15 bases between. In germline, CDR1 is KGHSH, CDR2 LQKENI. The CDR3, as DNA: TGTGCCAGCTCACCTCCCCCGGACAGCTTCAATCAGCCCCAGCATTTT. As protein: CASSPPPDSFNQPQHF.

V gene TRBV7-2 combines with J gene TRBJ1-1; no reliable D call. The CDR3 spans 13 residues. Looked up from germline, CDR1 is SGHTA and CDR2 is FQGNSA. The germline V and J ends were trimmed by 5 bases and 1 base, with 8 bases remaining between them. The CDR3 bases are TGTGCCAGCAGCCCGGGTCGGAACACTGAAGCTTTCTTT. It encodes CASSPGRNTEAFF.

The V call is TRBV19, the J call TRBJ2-3, with 9 bases identical to TRBD1. CDR1 is LNHDA, CDR2 SQIVND, per germline (reference sequence). This CDR3 is 13 amino acids long. J lost 6 bases, V lost 5 bases, and 3 bases had no gene match. In DNA form, the CDR3 reads TGTGCCAGTAGTCGGGACAGGGAGGATACGCAGTATTTT. Protein: CASSRDREDTQYF.

The V gene is TRBV15, the J gene TRBJ1-5; 9 positions match TRBD1. The V and J ends lost 0 bases and 4 bases, in that order; junction bases with no gene match: 7. CDR3 size: 17 residues. Per germline, CDR1 LNHNV and CDR2 YYDKDF (reference sequence). CDR3 DNA sequence: TGTGCCACCAGCAGAGATCCAGGGACAGGGTCGAATCAGCCCCAGCATTTT. This codes for CATSRDPGTGSNQPQHF.

This chain links TRBV4-2 with TRBJ2-7; 14 bases are shared with TRBD2. The J segment lost 10 bases and the V segment lost 4 bases, leaving 9 bases of the junction unmatched. The CDR3 covers 15 residues. Germline V CDR1 and CDR2: LGHNA, YNFKEQ. CDR3 DNA: TGTGCCAGCAGCCCCTCCGGGACTAGCGGGAGCGCTCAGTACTTC. As protein: CASSPSGTSGSAQYF.